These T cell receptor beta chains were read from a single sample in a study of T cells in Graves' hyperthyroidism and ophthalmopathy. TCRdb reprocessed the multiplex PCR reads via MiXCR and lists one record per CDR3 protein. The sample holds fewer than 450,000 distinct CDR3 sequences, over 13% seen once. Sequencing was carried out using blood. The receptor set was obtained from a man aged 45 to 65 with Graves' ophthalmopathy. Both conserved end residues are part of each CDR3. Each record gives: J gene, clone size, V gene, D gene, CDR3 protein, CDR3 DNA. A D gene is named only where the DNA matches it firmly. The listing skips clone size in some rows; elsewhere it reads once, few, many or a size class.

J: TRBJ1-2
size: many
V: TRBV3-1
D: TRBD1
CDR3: CASSWDRVNYGYTF
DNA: TGTGCCAGCAGCTGGGACAGGGTGAACTATGGCTACACCTTC

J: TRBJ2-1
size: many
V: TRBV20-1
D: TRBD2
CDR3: CSARGRRRLAGGPNLYNEQFF
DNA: TGCAGTGCTAGAGGACGGCGACGACTAGCGGGAGGACCGAACTTATACAATGAGCAGTTCTTC

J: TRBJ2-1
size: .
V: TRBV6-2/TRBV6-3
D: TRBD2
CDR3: CASSSPGLGRDEQFF
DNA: TGTGCCAGCAGTTCCCCGGGACTAGGGAGGGATGAGCAGTTCTTC

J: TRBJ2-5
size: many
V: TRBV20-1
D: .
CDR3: CSASPWLETRYF
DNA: TGCAGTGCTAGCCCTTGGCTCGAGACCCGGTACTTC

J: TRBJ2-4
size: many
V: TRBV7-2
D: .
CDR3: CASRPTVVDIQYF
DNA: TGTGCCAGCAGACCTACAGTAGTCGACATTCAGTACTTC

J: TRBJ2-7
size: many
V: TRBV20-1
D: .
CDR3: CSARGTRRSYEQYF
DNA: TGCAGTGCTAGGGGGACCAGGAGGTCCTACGAGCAGTACTTC

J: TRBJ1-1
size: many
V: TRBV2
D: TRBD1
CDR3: CASSADRAAEAFF
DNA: TGTGCCAGCAGTGCGGACAGGGCCGCTGAAGCTTTCTTT

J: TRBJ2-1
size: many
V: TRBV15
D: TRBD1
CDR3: CAATTGTGAYNEQFF
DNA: TGTGCCGCAACTACCGGGACAGGAGCCTACAATGAGCAGTTCTTC

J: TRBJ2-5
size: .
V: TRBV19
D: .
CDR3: CPPDSQETQYF
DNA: TGCCCTCCGGACAGCCAAGAGACCCAGTACTTC

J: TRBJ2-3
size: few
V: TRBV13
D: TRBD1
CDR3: CASSLVGTGRNTQYF
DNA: TGTGCCAGCAGCTTAGTGGGGACAGGGCGAAATACGCAGTATTTT

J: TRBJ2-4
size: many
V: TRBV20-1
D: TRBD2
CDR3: CSAREVAGLAKNIQYF
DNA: TGCAGTGCTAGAGAAGTAGCGGGCCTAGCCAAAAACATTCAGTACTTC

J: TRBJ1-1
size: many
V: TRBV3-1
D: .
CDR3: CASSPRGGARLDEAFF
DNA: TGTGCCAGCAGCCCAAGAGGGGGGGCAAGGTTGGATGAAGCTTTCTTT

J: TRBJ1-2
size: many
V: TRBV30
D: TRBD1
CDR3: CAWKDRNYGYTF
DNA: TGTGCCTGGAAGGACAGGAACTATGGCTACACCTTC

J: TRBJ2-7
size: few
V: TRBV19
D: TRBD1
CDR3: CASKGQGASYEQYF
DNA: TGTGCCAGCAAGGGACAGGGGGCGTCCTACGAGCAGTACTTC

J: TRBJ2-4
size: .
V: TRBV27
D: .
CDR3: CASMSIPLAKNIQYF
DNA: TGTGCCAGCATGAGCATTCCATTAGCCAAAAACATTCAGTACTTC

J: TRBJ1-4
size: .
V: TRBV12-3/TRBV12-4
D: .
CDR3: CASSLSGLNEKLFF
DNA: TGTGCCAGCAGTTTAAGCGGACTAAATGAAAAACTGTTTTTT

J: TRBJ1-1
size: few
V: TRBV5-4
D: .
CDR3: CASSEEPNTEAFF
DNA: TGTGCCAGCAGCGAGGAGCCGAACACTGAAGCTTTCTTT

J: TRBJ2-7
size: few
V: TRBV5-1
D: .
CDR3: CASTPFSGTYEQYF
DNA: TGCGCCAGCACCCCTTTCAGCGGTACCTACGAGCAGTACTTC

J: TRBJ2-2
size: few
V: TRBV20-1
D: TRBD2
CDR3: CSATLAGRTTGELFF
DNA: TGCAGTGCTACCCTAGCGGGTCGAACCACCGGGGAGCTGTTTTTT

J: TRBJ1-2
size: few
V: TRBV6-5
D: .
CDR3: CASSSWEWGGYTF
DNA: TGTGCCAGCAGTTCCTGGGAATGGGGTGGCTACACCTTC

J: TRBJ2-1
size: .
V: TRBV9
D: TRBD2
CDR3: CASSAGTSRDEQFF
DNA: TGTGCCAGCAGCGCGGGGACTAGCAGGGACGAGCAGTTCTTC

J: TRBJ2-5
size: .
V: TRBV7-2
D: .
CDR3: CASSLGSYPAETQYF
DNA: TGTGCCAGCAGCTTAGGGAGTTATCCCGCGGAGACCCAGTACTTC

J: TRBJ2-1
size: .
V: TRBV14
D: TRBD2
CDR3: CASSWGLAGDSYNEQFF
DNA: TGTGCCAGCAGCTGGGGACTAGCGGGGGACTCCTACAATGAGCAGTTCTTC

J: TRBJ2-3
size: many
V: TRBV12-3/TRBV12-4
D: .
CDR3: CASRIRPTDTQYF
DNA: TGTGCCAGCAGGATAAGGCCGACAGATACGCAGTATTTT

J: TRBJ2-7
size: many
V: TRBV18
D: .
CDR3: CASSGSGAPREQYF
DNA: TGTGCCAGCTCGGGATCAGGGGCACCCCGCGAGCAGTACTTC

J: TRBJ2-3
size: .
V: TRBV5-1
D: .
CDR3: CASSLGRLTDTQYF
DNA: TGCGCCAGCAGCTTAGGGCGGCTCACAGATACGCAGTATTTT

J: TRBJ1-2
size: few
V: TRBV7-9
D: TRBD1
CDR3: CASSSGTGFVGGYTF
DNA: TGTGCCAGCAGCTCCGGGACAGGGTTCGTCGGTGGCTACACCTTC

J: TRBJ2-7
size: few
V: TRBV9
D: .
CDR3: CASSSSLDHYEQYF
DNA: TGTGCCAGCAGCTCTTCCCTGGACCATTACGAGCAGTACTTC

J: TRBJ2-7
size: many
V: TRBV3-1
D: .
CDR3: CASSPGPGRRSHEQYF
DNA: TGTGCCAGCAGCCCGGGACCGGGACGGAGAAGCCACGAGCAGTACTTC

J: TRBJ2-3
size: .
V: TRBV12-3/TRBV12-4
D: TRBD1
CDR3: CASSLTPGQGGTDTQYF
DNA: TGTGCCAGCAGTTTAACACCGGGACAGGGAGGCACAGATACGCAGTATTTT

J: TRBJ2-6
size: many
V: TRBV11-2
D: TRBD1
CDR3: CASSWTGGAGANVLTF
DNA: TGTGCCAGCAGCTGGACAGGGGGCGCCGGGGCCAACGTCCTGACTTTC

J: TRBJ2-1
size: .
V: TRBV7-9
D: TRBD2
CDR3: CASSYASGRVYNEQFF
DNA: TGTGCCAGCAGCTACGCTAGCGGGAGAGTATACAATGAGCAGTTCTTC

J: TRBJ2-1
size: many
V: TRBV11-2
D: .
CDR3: CASGRQPSYNEQFF
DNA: TGTGCCAGCGGCCGCCAACCTTCCTACAATGAGCAGTTCTTC

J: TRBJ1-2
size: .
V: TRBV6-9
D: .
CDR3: CASSSNYGYAF
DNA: TGTGCCAGCAGTTCCAACTATGGCTACGCCTTC

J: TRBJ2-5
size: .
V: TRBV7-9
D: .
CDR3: CASSPSVGRKETQYF
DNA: TGTGCCAGCAGCCCTAGCGTCGGGCGGAAAGAGACCCAGTACTTC

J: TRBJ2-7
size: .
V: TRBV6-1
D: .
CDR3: CASSPWRQDKSYEQYF
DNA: TGTGCCAGCAGTCCCTGGCGGCAGGATAAATCCTACGAGCAGTACTTC

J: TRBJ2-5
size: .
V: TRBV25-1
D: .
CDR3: CASSDPRKGQETQYF
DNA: TGTGCCAGCAGTGATCCTCGGAAAGGCCAAGAGACCCAGTACTTC

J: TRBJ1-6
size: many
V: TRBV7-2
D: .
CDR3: CASSLQATYNSPLHF
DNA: TGTGCCAGCAGCTTACAGGCGACCTATAATTCACCCCTCCACTTT

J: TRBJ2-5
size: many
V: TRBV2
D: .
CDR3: CASSGGEVGETQYF
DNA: TGTGCCAGCTCCGGGGGAGAGGTCGGAGAGACCCAGTACTTC

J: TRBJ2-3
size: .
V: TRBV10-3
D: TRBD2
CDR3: CAISPTSGIVDTQYF
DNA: TGTGCCATCAGCCCCACTAGCGGGATCGTGGATACGCAGTATTTT

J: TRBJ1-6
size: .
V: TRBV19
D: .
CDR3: CASRVAANNNSPLHF
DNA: TGTGCCAGTAGGGTGGCGGCCAACAATAATTCACCCCTCCACTTT

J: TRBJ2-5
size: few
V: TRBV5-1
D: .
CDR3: CASSPNTGGTQYF
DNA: TGCGCCAGCAGCCCAAACACGGGCGGGACCCAGTACTTC

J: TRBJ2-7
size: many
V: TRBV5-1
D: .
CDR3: CASSLDGLGGNEQYF
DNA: TGCGCCAGCAGCTTGGACGGTCTAGGAGGTAACGAGCAGTACTTC

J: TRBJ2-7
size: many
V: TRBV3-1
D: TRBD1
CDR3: CASSPSTGTEPYEQYF
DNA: TGTGCCAGCAGCCCCTCGACCGGGACAGAGCCTTACGAGCAGTACTTC

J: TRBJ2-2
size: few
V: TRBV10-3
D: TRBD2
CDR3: CAISEVERESTGELFF
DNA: TGTGCCATCAGTGAAGTCGAGCGGGAGAGCACCGGGGAGCTGTTTTTT

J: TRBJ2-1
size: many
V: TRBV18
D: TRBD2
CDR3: CASSPISGDYNEQFF
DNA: TGTGCCAGCTCACCTATCAGCGGGGACTACAATGAGCAGTTCTTC

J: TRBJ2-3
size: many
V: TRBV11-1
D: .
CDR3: CASSLGTEPTDTQYF
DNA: TGTGCCAGCAGCTTAGGGACAGAACCCACAGATACGCAGTATTTT

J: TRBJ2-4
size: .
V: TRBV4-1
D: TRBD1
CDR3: CASRPGQGDIQYF
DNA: TGCGCCAGCAGACCGGGACAGGGCGACATTCAGTACTTC

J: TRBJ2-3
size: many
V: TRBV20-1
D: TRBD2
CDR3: CSATRLGLATDTQYF
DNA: TGCAGTGCTACGCGACTCGGACTAGCCACAGATACGCAGTATTTT

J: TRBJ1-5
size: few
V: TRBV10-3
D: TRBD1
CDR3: CATTDREGYQPQHF
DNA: TGTGCCACCACGGACAGGGAGGGGTATCAGCCCCAGCATTTT